This passage covers 13 T cell receptor beta chains from one sample sequenced in a study of regulatory T cells in long-lasting Graves disease. To make TCR beta libraries, researchers used iRepertoire HTBI primers and Arm-PCR of CDR3 regions. TCRdb itself ran the multiplex PCR reads through MiXCR, one entry per CDR3 protein. The sample consists of about 620,000 distinct CDR3 sequences, around 15% of them appearing once. This sample's time point: newly diagnosed GD, antithyroid drugs for less than 3 months. Scientists built the TCR library using RNA that was extracted from PBMCs. The data also belong to a second study, concerning T cells in Graves' hyperthyroidism and ophthalmopathy.

Sequences were derived from peripheral blood mononuclear cells (PBMCs), sampled at new diagnosis, from a patient treated with antithyroid drugs. The receptors originated from a woman in her twenties or thirties with Graves disease.

The table lists this clonotype with many counts. This chain connects TRBV7-2 to TRBJ1-4, with D maybe TRBD1 (5 bases). Germline CDR1 reads SGHTA; CDR2 reads FQGNSA. V was pared by 8 bases and J by 0 bases, with 10 bases between. The CDR3 covers 14 residues. CDR3 residues: CASGQGATNEKLFF. Here the CDR3 DNA reads TGTGCCAGCGGTCAGGGTGCAACTAATGAAAAACTGTTTTTT.

This clonotype came up a few times. The rearrangement uses TRBV12-5 and TRBJ2-5; TRBD1 agrees at 8 bases. CDR3 length equals 15 residues. Germline loops: CDR1 LGHNT, CDR2 FRNRAP. J lost 3 bases, V lost 1 base, and 4 bases had no gene match. The CDR3, as DNA: TGTGCTAGTGGTTTGGATCCGGGACAGGAAGAGACCCAGTACTTC. Amino acids: CASGLDPGQEETQYF.

The chain couples TRBV3-1 to TRBJ1-4; D remains ambiguous. CDR3 length: 16 residues. Deletions cut 2 bases from V and 7 bases from J, with 17 bases between. In germline, CDR1 is LGHDT, CDR2 YNNKEL (reference sequence). CDR3: CASSQSFQVYSEKLFF. In nucleotides, the CDR3 is TGTGCCAGCAGCCAATCGTTCCAGGTGTACAGTGAAAAACTGTTTTTT.

This clonotype was observed a handful of times. CDR3 bases: TGTGCCAGTAGTATAGAAGCCGGGGATTACGAGCAGTACTTC. It is translated as CASSIEAGDYEQYF. The chain uses TRBV19 and TRBJ2-7; a possible D gene is TRBD2 (5 bases). This CDR3 has 14 amino acids. CDR1 LNHDA and CDR2 SQIVND come from the germline V gene (reference sequence). Trimming removed 0 bases at V and 4 bases at J, with 10 bases between.

In this sample, this clonotype turned up many times. The gene calls are TRBV5-1 and TRBJ2-3; D remains ambiguous. The CDR3 length is 15 residues. V lost 1 base and J lost 1, with 10 bases in between. Looked up from germline, CDR1 is SGHRS and CDR2 is YFSETQ. The CDR3 here is CASSLSDPRTDTQYF. The CDR3 DNA follows: TGCGCCAGCAGCTTGTCCGACCCGCGCACAGATACGCAGTATTTT. Combining the CDR3 with reference TRBV5-1 and TRBJ2-3 gives the whole variable domain KAGVTQTPRYLIKTRGQQVTLSCSPISGHRSVSWYQQTPGQGLQFLFEYFSETQRNKGNFPGRFSGRQFSNSRSEMNVSTLELGDSALYLCASSLSDPRTDTQYFGPGTRLTVL.

The chain joins TRBV24-1 to TRBJ1-3; D might be TRBD1 (5 bases). The germline V and J ends were trimmed by 5 bases and 0 bases, with 10 bases remaining between them. Germline-derived CDR1 and CDR2 are KGHDR and SFDVKD. CDR3 length: 15 residues. This CDR3 is CATSAGASSGNTIYF. The CDR3 DNA reads as TGTGCCACCAGTGCCGGGGCATCCTCTGGAAACACCATATATTTT.

The table lists this clonotype with a few counts. The chain uses TRBV10-2 and TRBJ2-1; 11 positions match TRBD2. CDR1 and CDR2 from the germline V gene are WSHSY and SAAADI. CDR3 length equals 18 residues. The V and J ends lost 3 bases and 2 bases, in that order; junction bases with no gene match: 9. Written as DNA, the CDR3 is TGCGCCAGCAGTGAAGAACCCGAACTAGCGGGAGCCTACAATGAGCAGTTCTTC. Translation: CASSEEPELAGAYNEQFF.

The sample holds a few counts of this clonotype. V gene TRBV19 combines with J gene TRBJ1-2; a possible D gene is TRBD1 (6 bases). This CDR3 has 13 amino acids. V lost 5 bases to trimming and J lost 3 bases, with 10 bases between them. Germline V gene sequence: CDR1 LNHDA, CDR2 SQIVND (reference sequence). The CDR3 loop reads CASSPGDHYGYTF. The DNA for the CDR3 is TGTGCCAGTAGTCCAGGGGACCACTATGGCTACACCTTC.

This rearrangement joins TRBV5-1 to TRBJ2-7; 12 nucleotides line up with TRBD2. CDR1 and CDR2 (germline): SGHRS, YFSETQ. The junction had 4 bases not matched to a gene; V was cut back by 2 bases and J by 4 bases. This CDR3 is built from 15 residues. CDR3 protein: CASSFGGLAGYEQYF. The CDR3, as DNA: TGCGCCAGCAGCTTCGGCGGACTAGCGGGGTACGAGCAGTACTTC.

The chain employs TRBV20-1 and TRBJ2-1; possibly TRBD1 or TRBD2 for D (5 bases each). The CDR3 totals 14 residues. V lost 7 bases, J lost 0 bases, and 13 bases lay in between. CDR1 and CDR2 from the germline V gene are DFQATT and SNEGSKA (reference sequence). CDR3 coding DNA: TGCAGTGTTCGAGGGGTTCGCTCCTACAATGAGCAGTTCTTC. The encoded protein is CSVRGVRSYNEQFF.

The chain recombines TRBV6-1 with TRBJ1-1; D is undetermined. Trimming left V 8 bases short and J 2 bases short, with 12 bases between. The CDR3 runs to 13 residues. CDR1 and CDR2 (germline): MNHNS, SASEGT. The CDR3 DNA is TGTGCCAGCTCGGAGCCAGTCAACACTGAAGCTTTCTTT. Its protein is CASSEPVNTEAFF.

In this sample, this clonotype turned up a few times. This chain links TRBV6-1 with TRBJ1-2; D is unclear. V lost 6 bases and J lost 8, with 16 bases in between. This CDR3 comprises 13 residues. Germline V CDR1 and CDR2: MNHNS, SASEGT. CDR3 nucleotides: TGTGCCAGCAGCCCGGGCCAGAAGGGAGGCTACACCTTC. It is translated as CASSPGQKGGYTF.

At least ten counts were recorded for this clonotype. The chain combines TRBV7-3 with TRBJ2-3, with 10 bases identical to TRBD2. After removal of 5 bases from V and 4 bases from J, the junction contained 9 bases not matched to a gene. Germline V lookup: CDR1 SGHTA, CDR2 FQGTGA. CDR3 length: 16 amino acids. In DNA, the CDR3 is TGTGCCAGCAGCCTAGCGGGAGTCGGGGTTTCAGATACGCAGTATTTT. Amino acid sequence: CASSLAGVGVSDTQYF. Complete variable domain (other parts from reference TRBV7-3 and TRBJ2-3): GAGVSQTPSNKVTEKGKYVELRCDPISGHTALYWYRQSLGQGPEFLIYFQGTGAADDSGLPNDRFFAVRPEGSVSTLKIQRTERGDSAVYLCASSLAGVGVSDTQYFGPGTRLTVL.